What follows are 16 T cell receptor beta chains derived from one specimen sequenced in a study of response to subunit inactivated influenza vaccine. TCRdb recomputed calls from the RT-PCR reads with MiXCR, one row per CDR3 protein. Among more than 400,000 distinct CDR3 sequences listed, about a tenth were seen once. The specimen comprised PBMCs from blood, sampled around seven weeks after vaccination. These receptors were collected from a man aged 50 to 60 who received an inactivated influenza vaccine.

This clonotype has only a few counts. V usage is TRBV12-3 or TRBV12-4 and J usage is TRBJ1-3; D is unresolved. Trimming removed 2 bases from V and 0 bases from J, with 5 bases in between. The CDR3 loop spans 14 amino acids. CDR3 amino acids: CASSLQLSGNTIYF. The CDR3 DNA follows: TGTGCCAGCAGTTTACAGCTCTCTGGAAACACCATATATTTT.

The CDR3 DNA follows: TGTGCCAGCAGTTTGCCGGCACGCACAGATACGCAGTATTTT. It is translated as CASSLPARTDTQYF. The chain couples TRBV28 to TRBJ2-3; no reliable D call. Germline V gene sequence: CDR1 MDHEN, CDR2 SYDVKM. Trimming shortened V by 3 bases and J by 1 base, and 8 bases separated the two germline ends. CDR3 length equals 14 residues.

This clonotype was observed many times. The chain uses TRBV7-2 and TRBJ1-3; weak D call: TRBD1 (6 bases). The CDR3 is made up of 14 amino acids. CDR1 and CDR2 from the germline V gene are SGHTA and FQGNSA. The V and J ends lost 5 bases and 7 bases respectively, with 15 bases between them. The CDR3 bases are TGTGCCAGCAGCGGCGACAGGTGGAAGAACACCATATATTTT. It encodes CASSGDRWKNTIYF.

This clonotype was seen more than once but under ten times. The V call is TRBV5-1, the J call TRBJ1-2; unclear D gene. V dropped 3 bases and J dropped 8 bases, with 20 bases sitting between them. CDR3 size: 15 residues. In germline, CDR1 is SGHRS, CDR2 YFSETQ. Here the CDR3 DNA reads TGCGCCAGCAGCTCACAGACGGGGTCTAGTTGGGGCTACACCTTC. This codes for CASSSQTGSSWGYTF.

V gene TRBV13 combines with J gene TRBJ2-7, with unresolved D. The CDR3 loop spans 14 amino acids. Germline assignment: CDR1 PRHDT and CDR2 FYEKMQ (reference sequence). V was clipped by 5 bases and J by 1 base, with 12 bases between them. CDR3 DNA sequence: TGTGCCAGCAGCCCGATGGGCAGTTCCTACGAGCAGTACTTC. Protein sequence: CASSPMGSSYEQYF.

The V call is TRBV29-1, the J call TRBJ2-1; 8 bases match TRBD2. The CDR3 length is 15 residues. V dropped 5 bases and J dropped 5; count of bases not matched to a gene: 11. Germline CDR1 SQVTM, CDR2 ANQGSEA. The CDR3 DNA is TGCAGCGTTTCCCCGGGAGCGGGGGAGAACAATGAGCAGTTCTTC. This codes for CSVSPGAGENNEQFF.

V is TRBV11-2 and J is TRBJ2-2; D uncertain. Germline-derived CDR1 and CDR2 are SGHAT and FQNNGV. Between the trimmed V and J ends, which lost 1 base and 3 bases, there was a span of 6 bases. CDR3 length equals 14 residues. The CDR3 sequence is CASSLVSYTGELFF. The CDR3 DNA reads as TGTGCCAGCAGCTTAGTATCGTACACCGGGGAGCTGTTTTTT.

This clonotype was recorded a few times. V gene TRBV20-1 combines with J gene TRBJ2-7; the match to TRBD2 covers 7 bases. CDR1 and CDR2 from the germline V gene are DFQATT and SNEGSKA (reference sequence). Germline trimming cut 1 base from V and 3 bases from J; bases unmatched to any gene: 9. The CDR3 is 15 residues long. The CDR3 DNA follows: TGCAGTGCTAGAGTAGGCGGGAGTGCCCTCTACGAGCAGTACTTC. Translating it yields CSARVGGSALYEQYF.

As concerns this clonotype: A clone one base away is much larger, so this may be a read error. The CDR3 nucleotides read TGCTGTGCTAGACCAAAGACTAGCGGGGCCTACAATGAGCAGTTCTTC. Translated, it gives CCARPKTSGAYNEQFF. This chain joins TRBV20-1 and TRBJ2-1; TRBD2 agrees at 11 bases. Germline lookup yields CDR1 DFQATT and CDR2 SNEGSKA (reference sequence). The CDR3 contains 16 residues.

This clonotype was counted only a few times. The chain combines TRBV7-2 with TRBJ1-2, with D uncertain. The CDR3 consists of 14 residues. The V end lost 5 bases, the J end lost 2 bases, and 12 bases lay between the germline ends. The germline gives CDR1 SGHTA, CDR2 FQGNSA. CDR3 nucleotides: TGTGCCAGCAGCCCTAGAGAAAAGAACTATGGCTACACCTTC. Protein product: CASSPREKNYGYTF.

The chain uses TRBV20-1 and TRBJ2-1; possibly TRBD2 for D (6 bases). CDR3 size: 15 residues. Germline V gene data show CDR1 as DFQATT and CDR2 as SNEGSKA (reference sequence). The V gene lost 3 bases and the J gene lost 7 bases, with 19 bases spanning the gap. CDR3 coding DNA: TGCAGTGCTAGTGTTCGGGAGAGGTGGGTAAATGAGCAGTTCTTC. It encodes CSASVRERWVNEQFF.

This clonotype was counted only a few times. This chain connects TRBV6-5 to TRBJ1-1; D possibly corresponds to TRBD1 (6 bases). The germline V gene has CDR1 MNHEY and CDR2 SVGAGI. V was pared by 2 bases and J by 6 bases, with 16 bases between. CDR3 size: 15 residues. The chain's CDR3 is CASSYRDTGFSEAFF. CDR3 DNA: TGTGCCAGCAGTTACCGGGACACTGGTTTCTCTGAAGCTTTCTTT.

CDR3 in DNA: TGTGCCAGCAGTTACAGAAGCTCCTACAATGAGCAGTTCTTC. This sequence encodes CASSYRSSYNEQFF. This chain uses TRBV3-1 with TRBJ2-1, with D unresolved. V was trimmed by 6 bases and J by 0 bases, leaving 9 bases between them. The CDR3 sequence is 14 residues long. Germline CDR1 and CDR2: LGHDT and YNNKEL (reference sequence).

This clonotype was observed a handful of times. The V gene is TRBV6-5, the J gene TRBJ2-2, with 7 bases aligning to TRBD1. The CDR3 runs 18 residues. Per the germline V gene, CDR1 is MNHEY and CDR2 is SVGAGI. With V trimmed by 0 bases and J by 1 base, 8 bases remained unmatched. CDR3 in DNA: TGTGCCAGCAGTTACTCACGGGACAGACACAAGAACACCGGGGAGCTGTTTTTT. Protein product: CASSYSRDRHKNTGELFF.

The V gene is TRBV5-6, the J gene TRBJ2-1; TRBD1 matches 12 bases. The CDR3 length is 15 residues. The V gene end was trimmed by 4 bases and the J gene end by 6 bases; junction bases not matched to a gene: 5. Germline CDR1 SGHDT, CDR2 YYEEEE. The CDR3 region has the DNA TGTGCCAGCAGCCGCCGGGACAGGGGGCCCAATGAGCAGTTCTTC. Protein: CASSRRDRGPNEQFF.

V and J are TRBV18 and TRBJ2-4; D ambiguous. Germline loops: CDR1 KGHSH, CDR2 LQKENI. CDR3 size: 16 residues. The V and J ends lost 3 bases and 3 bases respectively, with 15 bases between them. The CDR3 is CASSPVVTLGKNIQYF. CDR3 DNA: TGTGCCAGCTCACCTGTGGTGACTCTAGGCAAAAACATTCAGTACTTC. The full variable domain, its missing parts supplied by reference TRBV18 and TRBJ2-4, is NAGVMQNPRHLVRRRGQEARLRCSPMKGHSHVYWYRQLPEEGLKFMVYLQKENIIDESGMPKERFSAEFPKEGPSILRIQQVVRGDSAAYFCASSPVVTLGKNIQYFGAGTRLSVL.